One sample yielded the 20 T cell receptor beta chains listed below, sequenced in a study of CD8 T cells in ankylosing spondylitis. TCRdb recomputed calls from the 5' RACE reads with MiXCR, one row per CDR3 protein. The sample includes about 160,000 distinct CDR3 sequences, about 17% of them seen just once. The sequenced material came from blood, either unsorted or a sorted T cell fraction (not recorded which). These receptors all stem from a male donor with ankylosing spondylitis or in good health (not recorded which).

At least ten counts were recorded for this clonotype. The genes are TRBV4-2 and TRBJ2-3; 7 nucleotides line up with TRBD2. Germline V gene lookup returns CDR1 LGHNA and CDR2 YNFKEQ. The ends lost 0 bases at V and 4 bases at J; junction bases unmatched: 7. This CDR3 has 16 residues. The CDR3 spells CASSQDQTSPPDTQYF. The CDR3 DNA reads TGTGCCAGCAGCCAAGATCAGACTAGCCCGCCAGATACGCAGTATTTT.

This clonotype has at least ten counts. The DNA of the CDR3 is TGCAGTGCTAGAGAGGGGGGCCCCTACAATGAGCAGTTCTTC. Translating gives CSAREGGPYNEQFF. V gene TRBV20-1 combines with J gene TRBJ2-1; D tentatively reads TRBD1 or TRBD2 (6 bases each). With 0 bases removed from V and 2 bases from J, the gap between germline ends came to 8 bases. The CDR3 has 14 residues. CDR1 and CDR2 from the germline V gene are DFQATT and SNEGSKA (reference sequence).

The chain carries TRBV6-1 and TRBJ2-3; the D call may be TRBD1 or TRBD2 (5 bases each). The CDR3 has 16 residues. Germline V CDR1 and CDR2: MNHNS, SASEGT. V lost 3 bases to trimming and J lost 3 bases, with 16 bases between them. In DNA, the CDR3 is TGTGCCAGCAGTGATGTTACCGGGGCTGTTACAGATACGCAGTATTTT. It translates to CASSDVTGAVTDTQYF.

This clonotype was counted at least ten times. The genes are TRBV20-1 and TRBJ2-5, with 13 nucleotides matching TRBD2. Trimming cost V 4 bases and J 2 bases; bases outside gene matches: 4. From germline, CDR1 is DFQATT and CDR2 SNEGSKA (reference sequence). CDR3 length equals 15 residues. CDR3 DNA: TGCAGTGCTAATCCGGGACTAGCGGGACAAGAGACCCAGTACTTC. Translation: CSANPGLAGQETQYF.

The rearrangement links TRBV10-3 to TRBJ2-7; D may match TRBD1 or TRBD2 (5 bases each). Germline V gene sequence: CDR1 ENHRY, CDR2 SYGVKD. The V end lost 6 bases, the J end lost 4 bases, and 16 bases lay between the germline ends. This CDR3 comprises 14 residues. The CDR3 bases are TGTGCCATCAGGGGGGATGGATCCGCGTACGAGCAGTACTTC. Its translation: CAIRGDGSAYEQYF.

The rearrangement joins TRBV20-1 to TRBJ2-2; 7 nucleotides match TRBD2. J was trimmed by 4 bases and V by 1 base; bases with no gene match: 3. This CDR3 contains 14 residues. Germline V lookup: CDR1 DFQATT, CDR2 SNEGSKA (reference sequence). For the CDR3, the DNA is TGCAGTGCTAGAGTAAGCGGGATCACCGGGGAGCTGTTTTTT. Translated: CSARVSGITGELFF.

The chain employs TRBV20-1 and TRBJ1-5, with 11 bases aligning to TRBD1. V lost 5 bases and J lost 3; bases outside the gene matches: 3. The germline V gene encodes CDR1 DFQATT and CDR2 SNEGSKA (reference sequence). The CDR3 has 14 residues. The DNA for the CDR3 is TGCAGTGCTGGGACAGGGGGAAACAATCAGCCCCAGCATTTT. Residues: CSAGTGGNNQPQHF.

There are many counts of this clonotype. V and J are TRBV24-1 and TRBJ2-2; D might be TRBD1 (6 bases). This CDR3 comprises 15 residues. Trimming took off 3 bases at V and 6 bases at J, with 13 bases between the two ends. CDR1 KGHDR and CDR2 SFDVKD come from the germline V gene. The CDR3 loop is CATSDRDKLAGELFF. The CDR3 region has the DNA TGTGCCACCAGTGATCGGGACAAACTGGCCGGGGAGCTGTTTTTT.

This rearrangement joins TRBV21-1 to TRBJ2-7. TRBV21-1 is a pseudogene segment. CDR3 length: 15 residues. Here the CDR3 DNA reads TGTGCCAGCAGCAAAGTGGTAGGGTTCTCCTACGAGCAGTACTTC. Amino acid sequence: CASSKVVGFSYEQYF.

At least ten counts were recorded for this clonotype. The J gene is TRBJ1-1, the V gene TRBV27; the D is unclear. Deletions cut 7 bases from V and 6 bases from J, with 12 bases between. The CDR3 sequence is 12 residues long. Germline values: CDR1 MNHEY, CDR2 SMNVEV (reference sequence). Written as DNA, the CDR3 is TGTGCCAGCATAGACGTTTATTCTGAAGCTTTCTTT. It encodes CASIDVYSEAFF.

This clonotype was seen at least ten times. The rearrangement uses TRBV12-3 or TRBV12-4 and TRBJ2-1; 9 nucleotides match TRBD2. The CDR3 length is 15 residues. V dropped 6 bases and J dropped 2; count of bases not matched to a gene: 5. Here the CDR3 DNA reads TGTGCCAGCAGACCAACTAGCGGGCCCTACAATGAGCAGTTCTTC. This sequence encodes CASRPTSGPYNEQFF.

This clonotype occurred a few times. The rearrangement uses TRBV4-1 and TRBJ1-2, with D possibly TRBD1 on 6 matching bases. Germline V gene lookup returns CDR1 MGHRA and CDR2 YSYEKL. Trimming removed 4 bases from V and 1 base from J, with 10 bases in between. The CDR3 has 14 residues. DNA of the CDR3: TGCGCCAGCAGCCCCTGGGACAATAACTATGGCTACACCTTC. Translation gives CASSPWDNNYGYTF.

A few counts support this clonotype. The chain couples TRBV10-3 to TRBJ2-1, with D uncertain. Germline V gene sequence: CDR1 ENHRY, CDR2 SYGVKD. The CDR3 contains 12 residues. The germline V and J ends were trimmed by 3 bases and 8 bases, with 8 bases remaining between them. This chain's CDR3 is CAISDRIDEQFF. Written as DNA, the CDR3 is TGTGCCATCAGTGACCGTATCGATGAGCAGTTCTTC.

This clonotype was seen ten or more times. This chain joins TRBV12-3 or TRBV12-4 and TRBJ2-7; D is possibly TRBD2 (6 bases). The CDR3 is made up of 14 amino acids. V lost 8 bases to trimming and J lost 4 bases, with 18 bases between them. The CDR3 reads CASGSYGSKYEQYF. CDR3 DNA: TGTGCCAGCGGCAGTTACGGGAGTAAGTACGAGCAGTACTTC.

This clonotype was counted at least ten times. The V gene is TRBV2, the J gene TRBJ1-2, with a weak D call TRBD1 (5 bases). This CDR3 is built from 14 residues. V was clipped by 2 bases and J by 0 bases, with 7 bases between them. In germline, CDR1 is SNHLY, CDR2 FYNNEI. The CDR3 nucleotides are TGTGCCAGCAGTGAAAGGGGACCTAACTATGGCTACACCTTC. Encoded protein: CASSERGPNYGYTF.

V and J are TRBV5-1 and TRBJ2-3, with no clear D. V dropped 0 bases and J dropped 6 bases, with 14 bases sitting between them. Germline V lookup: CDR1 SGHRS, CDR2 YFSETQ. The CDR3 length is 15 residues. The CDR3, as DNA: TGCGCCAGCAGCTTGGCCTGGCGGAGCGAGGATACGCAGTATTTT. Protein sequence: CASSLAWRSEDTQYF.

Worth noting for this clonotype: A single base separates this from a much larger clone, so it may be a read error. The V call is TRBV3-1, the J call TRBJ2-5; 8 positions match TRBD2. The CDR3 spans 17 residues. The V gene's germline CDR1 is LGHDT and CDR2 YNNKEL (reference sequence). The CDR3 region has the DNA TGTGCCAGCACCCAAGATCCCCCGGCTAGCGGGCAAGAGACCCAGTACTTC. Translation gives CASTQDPPASGQETQYF.

At least ten counts were recorded for this clonotype. In DNA form, the CDR3 reads TGCGCCAGCAGGCTTAGGACGGCTACCTACAATGAGCAGTTCTTC. Translating gives CASRLRTATYNEQFF. The gene calls are TRBV5-1 and TRBJ2-1; unclear D gene. The CDR3 is 15 amino acids. The germline gives CDR1 SGHRS, CDR2 YFSETQ. V lost 5 bases to trimming and J lost 2 bases, with 14 bases between them.

J is TRBJ2-1 and V is TRBV28; 10 positions agree with TRBD2. Germline V gives CDR1 MDHEN, CDR2 SYDVKM. Trimming removed 5 bases from V and 8 bases from J; junction bases left unmatched: 9. This CDR3 is built from 15 residues. The CDR3 sequence: CASSIPGLAIDEQFF. The CDR3 DNA sequence: TGTGCCAGCAGTATCCCGGGACTAGCGATAGATGAGCAGTTCTTC.

There are a few counts of this clonotype. The chain carries TRBV6-5 and TRBJ2-7, with D maybe TRBD2 (5 bases). The CDR3 has 12 residues. V lost 4 bases and J lost 6, with 10 bases in between. Per the germline V gene, CDR1 is MNHEY and CDR2 is SVGAGI. DNA for the CDR3: TGTGCCAGCAGTTCGGGGAGAAGCGAGCAGTACTTC. Amino acids: CASSSGRSEQYF.